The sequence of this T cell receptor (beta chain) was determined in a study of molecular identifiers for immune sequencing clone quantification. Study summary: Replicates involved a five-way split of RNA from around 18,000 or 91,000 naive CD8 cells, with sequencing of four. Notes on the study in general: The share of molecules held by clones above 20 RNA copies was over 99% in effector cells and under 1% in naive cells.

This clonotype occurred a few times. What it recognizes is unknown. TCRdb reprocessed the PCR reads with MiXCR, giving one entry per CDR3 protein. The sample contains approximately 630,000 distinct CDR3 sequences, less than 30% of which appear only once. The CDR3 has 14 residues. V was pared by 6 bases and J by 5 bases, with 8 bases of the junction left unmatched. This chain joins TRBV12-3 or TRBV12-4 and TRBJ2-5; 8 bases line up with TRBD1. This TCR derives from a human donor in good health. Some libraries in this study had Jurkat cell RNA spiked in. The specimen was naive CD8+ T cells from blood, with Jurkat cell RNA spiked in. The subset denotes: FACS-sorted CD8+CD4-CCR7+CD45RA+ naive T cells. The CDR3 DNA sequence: TGTGCCAGCAGCACAGGGGGGTACCGGGAGACCCAGTACTTC. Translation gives CASSTGGYRETQYF.